This entry lists 18 T cell receptor beta chains sequenced from one sample in a study of blood T cell repertoires in COVID-19 (dated by TCRdb to the early 2020s). Preparation of the library involved the immunoSEQ multiplex PCR assay. TCRdb re-hosts the immuneACCESS table, in-frame sequences only. Its copies lack some clones; in the studies checked, an unresolved V gene accounts for under half of them, and the cause for the rest is not known. The sample contains roughly 400,000 clones, around 90% of them found a single time. Jointly, the top ten make up roughly 1.9% of the sample. The sequenced sample consisted of PBMCs or T cells enriched from blood (not recorded which). All receptors come from a middle-aged woman with acute COVID-19.

V and J are TRBV18 and TRBJ2-1, with D tentatively TRBD2 (6 bases). The CDR3 loop spans 16 amino acids. V was pared by 3 bases and J by 3 bases, with 15 bases between. In germline, CDR1 is KGHSH, CDR2 LQKENI. CDR3 DNA sequence: TGTGCCAGCTCACCCTACGGAGGGAAAAACTACAATGAGCAGTTCTTC. Translating gives CASSPYGGKNYNEQFF. The entire variable domain, with the rest obtained from reference TRBV18 and TRBJ2-1, is as follows: NAGVMQNPRHLVRRRGQEARLRCSPMKGHSHVYWYRQLPEEGLKFMVYLQKENIIDESGMPKERFSAEFPKEGPSILRIQQVVRGDSAAYFCASSPYGGKNYNEQFFGPGTRLTVL.

The chain couples TRBV9 to TRBJ1-3; D is possibly TRBD1 (5 bases). CDR1 and CDR2 (germline): SGDLS, YYNGEE. V gave up 0 bases and J gave up 3 bases, with 19 bases separating them. There are 18 residues in the CDR3. The CDR3 region is CASSVAAGPRSFGNTIYF. The CDR3 DNA is TGTGCCAGCAGCGTAGCTGCGGGACCGAGGAGCTTTGGAAACACCATATATTTT.

V is TRBV9 and J is TRBJ2-2; TRBD2 matches at 8 bases. The length of the CDR3 is 15 residues. Unmatched junction bases numbered 8, after V lost 4 bases and J lost 6 bases. CDR1 is SGDLS and CDR2 is YYNGEE in the germline V gene. The CDR3 DNA reads TGTGCCAGCAGCCTCCGGGAGGGTGGGCCCGGGGAGCTGTTTTTT. It specifies CASSLREGGPGELFF. Looking up the rest from reference TRBV9 and TRBJ2-2 gives the full variable domain: DSGVTQTPKHLITATGQRVTLRCSPRSGDLSVYWYQQSLDQGLQFLIQYYNGEERAKGNILERFSAQQFPDLHSELNLSSLELGDSALYFCASSLREGGPGELFFGEGSRLTVL.

The chain combines TRBV2 with TRBJ1-1; 7 positions agree with TRBD1. This CDR3 comprises 15 residues. The V segment lost 5 bases and the J segment 0 bases; nucleotides outside the gene matches: 6. In germline, CDR1 is SNHLY, CDR2 FYNNEI. The CDR3 sequence is CASSRTGALNTEAFF. The CDR3 DNA reads as TGTGCCAGCAGTCGGACAGGCGCCTTGAACACTGAAGCTTTCTTT. Together with reference TRBV2 and TRBJ1-1, the CDR3 gives the full variable domain: EPEVTQTPSHQVTQMGQEVILRCVPISNHLYFYWYRQILGQKVEFLVSFYNNEISEKSEIFDDQFSVERPDGSNFTLKIRSTKLEDSAMYFCASSRTGALNTEAFFGQGTRLTVV.

The chain links TRBV7-2 to TRBJ1-6; TRBD1 aligns across 11 bases. The CDR3 is 14 amino acids. The ends lost 7 bases at V and 10 bases at J; junction bases unmatched: 6. Germline CDR1 reads SGHTA; CDR2 reads FQGNSA. This CDR3 is CASMGTGGGSPLHF. The CDR3 nucleotides are TGTGCCAGCATGGGGACAGGGGGAGGGTCACCCCTCCACTTT. Complete variable domain (other parts from reference TRBV7-2 and TRBJ1-6): GAGVSQSPSNKVTEKGKDVELRCDPISGHTALYWYRQSLGQGLEFLIYFQGNSAPDKSGLPSDRFSAERTGGSVSTLTIQRTQQEDSAVYLCASMGTGGGSPLHFGNGTRLTVT.

The chain has TRBV19 and TRBJ1-2; the match to TRBD1 covers 7 bases. The junction had 16 bases not matched to a gene; V was cut back by 5 bases and J by 4 bases. The CDR3 covers 17 residues. Germline V gene sequence: CDR1 LNHDA, CDR2 SQIVND (reference sequence). The CDR3: CASSVWDSSYLPYGYTF. For the CDR3, the DNA is TGTGCCAGTAGTGTATGGGACAGCTCTTACCTCCCCTATGGCTACACCTTC. Based on the CDR3 plus reference TRBV19 and TRBJ1-2, the full variable domain is DGGITQSPKYLFRKEGQNVTLSCEQNLNHDAMYWYRQDPGQGLRLIYYSQIVNDFQKGDIAEGYSVSREKKESFPLTVTSAQKNPTAFYLCASSVWDSSYLPYGYTFGSGTRLTVV.

The rearrangement joins TRBV5-4 to TRBJ2-1, with D hard to call. Germline-derived CDR1 and CDR2 are SGHNT and YYREEE (reference sequence). The V end lost 1 base, the J end lost 3 bases, and 2 bases lay between the germline ends. The CDR3 covers 12 residues. The CDR3 is CASSLYYNEQFF. The CDR3 nucleotides are TGTGCCAGCAGCTTGTACTACAATGAGCAGTTCTTC.

Details on this clone: The same CDR3 also results from other DNA sequences found in this sample. The chain couples TRBV18 to TRBJ2-3; 10 nucleotides line up with TRBD2. The CDR3 consists of 14 residues. Trimming at V came to 3 bases and at J to 6 bases, leaving 3 bases not matched to a gene. The germline CDR1 and CDR2 sequences are KGHSH and LQKENI. CDR3 bases: TGTGCCAGCTCACCGGGACTAGCGCCCGATACGCAGTATTTT. It codes for CASSPGLAPDTQYF.

The rearrangement links TRBV5-1 to TRBJ2-2; 7 positions match TRBD1. This CDR3 comprises 16 residues. Unmatched junction bases numbered 10, after V lost 4 bases and J lost 4 bases. Germline V gene data show CDR1 as SGHRS and CDR2 as YFSETQ. CDR3 bases: TGCGCCAGCAGCCCCGCCGACAGGGTGGGCACCGGGGAGCTGTTTTTT. It yields the protein CASSPADRVGTGELFF. Looking up the rest from reference TRBV5-1 and TRBJ2-2 gives the full variable domain: KAGVTQTPRYLIKTRGQQVTLSCSPISGHRSVSWYQQTPGQGLQFLFEYFSETQRNKGNFPGRFSGRQFSNSRSEMNVSTLELGDSALYLCASSPADRVGTGELFFGEGSRLTVL.

The V call is TRBV2, the J call TRBJ2-3; 7 bases map to TRBD1. Germline loops: CDR1 SNHLY, CDR2 FYNNEI. Trimming cost V 2 bases and J 2 bases; bases outside gene matches: 13. The CDR3 is 18 amino acids. The CDR3 coding sequence is TGTGCCAGCAGTGAACCTCCGGGACAGTCAGAACTCACAGATACGCAGTATTTT. Its protein is CASSEPPGQSELTDTQYF.

The rearrangement links TRBV5-5 to TRBJ2-3, with 8 positions matching TRBD2. V dropped 2 bases and J dropped 4; count of bases not matched to a gene: 3. CDR1 is SGHKS and CDR2 is YYEKEE in the germline V gene (reference sequence). The CDR3 has 14 amino acids. This CDR3 is CASSLEAGADTQYF. CDR3 nucleotides: TGTGCCAGCAGCTTAGAAGCGGGGGCAGATACGCAGTATTTT.

CDR3 sequence (DNA): TGTGCCAGCAGCTTGCTAGCCGGGAAGCGAGAGACCCAGTACTTC. This encodes CASSLLAGKRETQYF. V gene TRBV5-4 combines with J gene TRBJ2-5; possibly TRBD2 for D (5 bases). Trimming removed 1 base from V and 4 bases from J, with 14 bases in between. Germline V gene lookup returns CDR1 SGHNT and CDR2 YYREEE (reference sequence). This CDR3 is 15 amino acids long.

The gene calls are TRBV3-1 (or the pseudogene TRBV3-2) and TRBJ2-7; TRBD1 might be the D (6 bases). Germline loops: CDR1 LGHDT, CDR2 YNNKEL (reference sequence). The CDR3 spans 13 residues. Trimming removed 4 bases at V and 6 bases at J, with 13 bases between. CDR3 protein: CASSPGAFSEQYF. Written as DNA, the CDR3 is TGTGCCAGCAGCCCAGGGGCCTTCTCCGAGCAGTACTTC.

Written as DNA, the CDR3 is TGTGCCAGTAGTGCTTGGGACAGGAACACTGAAGCTTTCTTT. It yields the protein CASSAWDRNTEAFF. The rearrangement uses TRBV19 and TRBJ1-1; TRBD1 matches 7 bases. The trim removed 5 bases at V and 1 base at J, leaving 4 bases unmatched. The CDR3 runs 14 residues. Germline-derived CDR1 and CDR2 are LNHDA and SQIVND (reference sequence).

This clone appeared once. The chain carries TRBV7-9 and TRBJ2-3, with D possibly TRBD2 on 5 matching bases. The CDR3 extends over 12 amino acids. Germline V gene data show CDR1 as SEHNR and CDR2 as FQNEAQ (reference sequence). Trimming left V 6 bases short and J 5 bases short, with 9 bases between. The CDR3 bases are TGTGCCAGCAGATCCGAGGGAGATACGCAGTATTTT. It codes for CASRSEGDTQYF. The variable domain in full, with the rest retrieved from reference TRBV7-9 and TRBJ2-3, is DTGVSQNPRHKITKRGQNVTFRCDPISEHNRLYWYRQTLGQGPEFLTYFQNEAQLEKSRLLSDRFSAERPKGSFSTLEIQRTEQGDSAMYLCASRSEGDTQYFGPGTRLTVL.

V and J are TRBV30 and TRBJ1-2; D remains ambiguous. The V gene lost 3 bases and the J gene lost 0 bases, with 11 bases spanning the gap. Germline V gene data show CDR1 as GTSNPN and CDR2 as SVGIG (reference sequence). The CDR3 spans 14 residues. The CDR3 protein is CAWRPPVANYGYTF. CDR3 bases: TGTGCCTGGAGGCCACCGGTGGCTAACTATGGCTACACCTTC.

J is TRBJ2-2 and V is TRBV6-5; a possible D gene is TRBD1 (6 bases). The germline CDR1 and CDR2 sequences are MNHEY and SVGAGI. The CDR3 extends over 14 amino acids. Between the trimmed V and J ends, which lost 4 bases and 1 base, there was a span of 7 bases. CDR3 loop: CASSWTENTGELFF. CDR3 bases: TGTGCCAGCAGTTGGACAGAGAACACCGGGGAGCTGTTTTTT.

This chain uses TRBV5-1 with TRBJ2-3; TRBD2 agrees at 14 bases. Germline V gene lookup returns CDR1 SGHRS and CDR2 YFSETQ. There are 17 residues in the CDR3. Trimming took 4 bases from V and 6 from J; bases not matched to a gene: 10. The DNA for the CDR3 is TGCGCCAGCAGCAAAGGACTAGCGGGGGGCGTCCAGGATACGCAGTATTTT. Translating it yields CASSKGLAGGVQDTQYF.